The entry below describes one T cell receptor (beta chain). Its target is not known. This sample was taken from a study of T cell responses to AZD1222 COVID-19 vaccine. General observations from the study: Dominant CD4 TCR responses targeted spike regions 160-218 and 743-854. A mostly white British donor set with more females was recruited, and clonal diversity was possibly underestimated.

Germline CDR1 is KGHSH and CDR2 is LQKENI. V shed 3 bases, J shed 8 bases, and the junction held 3 bases outside the gene matches. This CDR3 has 13 residues. The repertoire was sequenced with immunoSEQ multiplex PCR; TCRdb's copy has only in-frame clones and lacks some. The repertoire consists of 150,000 to 200,000 clones, with 80% to 95% occurring once and the leading ten covering less than 1.5%. The TCR sequence derives from an adult who received the AZD1222 COVID-19 vaccine. Sequenced here: peripheral blood, sampled 28 days after the second AZD1222 dose. The chain couples TRBV18 to TRBJ1-2; 10 bases are shared with TRBD1. CDR3 in amino acids: CASSPTGGKGYTF. The DNA of the CDR3 is TGTGCCAGCTCACCGACAGGGGGCAAAGGCTACACCTTC. Full variable domain (missing parts from reference TRBV18 and TRBJ1-2): NAGVMQNPRHLVRRRGQEARLRCSPMKGHSHVYWYRQLPEEGLKFMVYLQKENIIDESGMPKERFSAEFPKEGPSILRIQQVVRGDSAAYFCASSPTGGKGYTFGSGTRLTVV.